Described below is a single T cell receptor beta chain sequence and its context. PCR was performed a second time for about 7 to 12 cycles using a sample-barcoded 5' primer and a J-beta primer mix. TCRdb passed the 5' RACE reads through MiXCR, listing each CDR3 protein once. The repertoire consists of fewer than 900,000 distinct CDR3 sequences, with more than 40% occurring once and the leading ten covering approximately 32%. Germline V gives CDR1 MNHEY, CDR2 SVGEGT. V lost 6 bases to trimming and J lost 7 bases; unmatched junction nucleotides: 19. The CDR3 contains 17 residues. This entry is derived from a study of blood T cells in healthy people across ages.

The material sequenced was blood. This receptor was taken from a woman in her sixties in good health. This chain connects TRBV6-2 or TRBV6-3 to TRBJ2-7; 9 nucleotides line up with TRBD1. CDR3 nucleotides: TGTGCCAGCAGCAGAATCCCCGGGACAGGGTCAAACAATGAGCAGTACTTC. Its translation is CASSRIPGTGSNNEQYF.